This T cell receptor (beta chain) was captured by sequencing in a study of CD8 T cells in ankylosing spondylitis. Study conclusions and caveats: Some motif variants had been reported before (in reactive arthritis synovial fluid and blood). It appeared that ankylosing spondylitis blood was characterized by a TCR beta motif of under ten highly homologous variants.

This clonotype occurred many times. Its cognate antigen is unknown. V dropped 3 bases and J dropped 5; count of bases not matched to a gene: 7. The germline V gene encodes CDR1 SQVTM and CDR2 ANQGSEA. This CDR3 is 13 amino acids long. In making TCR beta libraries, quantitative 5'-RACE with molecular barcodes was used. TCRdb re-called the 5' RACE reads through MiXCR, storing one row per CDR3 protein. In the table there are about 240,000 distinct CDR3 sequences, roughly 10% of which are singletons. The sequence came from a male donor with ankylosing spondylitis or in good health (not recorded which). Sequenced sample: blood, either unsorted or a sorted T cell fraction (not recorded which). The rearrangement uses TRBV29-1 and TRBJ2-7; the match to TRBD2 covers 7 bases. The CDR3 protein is CSVEGGRRNEQYF. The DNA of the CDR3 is TGCAGCGTTGAGGGCGGGAGACGGAACGAGCAGTACTTC.